Listed here are 21 T cell receptor beta chains from one sample, sequenced in a study of T-cell memory formation after mild COVID-19. TCRdb used MiXCR to reprocess the 5' RACE reads, holding one entry per CDR3 protein. Altogether just over 150,000 distinct CDR3 sequences are present, 25% to 40% being singletons, with the ten largest covering 9.5% to 15%. Sample: PBMCs or a T cell subset sorted from them (not recorded which). The source of these receptors is an adult woman who had mild COVID-19 (a few samples of this study predate the infection). Cell type and time point are not known.

The rearrangement uses TRBV7-3 and TRBJ2-5; tentative D call: TRBD1 (6 bases). V lost 3 bases to trimming and J lost 6 bases, with 14 bases between them. The CDR3 has 14 residues. Germline assignment: CDR1 SGHTA and CDR2 FQGTGA. This CDR3 is CASSLQTGWQTQYF. The CDR3 bases are TGTGCCAGCAGCTTGCAAACAGGGTGGCAGACCCAGTACTTC.

CDR3 sequence reads: CASSTPRRGTNTGELFF. The CDR3 DNA reads as TGTGCCAGCAGCACCCCCCGAAGGGGTACGAACACCGGGGAGCTGTTTTTT. The rearrangement joins TRBV7-9 to TRBJ2-2; D might be TRBD1 (5 bases). The V end lost 5 bases, the J end lost 0 bases, and 16 bases lay between the germline ends. This CDR3 region has 17 residues. Germline CDR1 and CDR2: SEHNR and FQNEAQ (reference sequence). The full variable domain, rest sourced from reference TRBV7-9 and TRBJ2-2, is DTGVSQNPRHKITKRGQNVTFRCDPISEHNRLYWYRQTLGQGPEFLTYFQNEAQLEKSRLLSDRFSAERPKGSFSTLEIQRTEQGDSAMYLCASSTPRRGTNTGELFFGEGSRLTVL.

This chain connects TRBV7-9 to TRBJ1-3; no firm D call. Trimming pared 5 bases from V and 7 bases from J, leaving 15 bases between. This CDR3 region has 14 residues. Germline loops: CDR1 SEHNR, CDR2 FQNEAQ (reference sequence). For the CDR3, the DNA is TGTGCCAGCAGCCCCTTGGGTTATCGGAACACCATATATTTT. Encoded protein: CASSPLGYRNTIYF.

The chain employs TRBV12-3 or TRBV12-4 and TRBJ1-2; D perhaps matches TRBD1 (5 bases). CDR3 size: 14 residues. Deletions cut 4 bases from V and 4 bases from J, with 13 bases between. The CDR3 protein is CASSSSGTVYGYTF. CDR3 coding DNA: TGTGCCAGCAGTTCGTCCGGGACGGTCTATGGCTACACCTTC.

The chain couples TRBV20-1 to TRBJ2-3; D tentatively fits TRBD1 or TRBD2 (6 bases each). Trimming took 6 bases from V and 3 from J, leaving 16 bases between them. The length of the CDR3 is 14 residues. The germline V gene has CDR1 DFQATT and CDR2 SNEGSKA (reference sequence). This chain's CDR3 is CSARVGGVTDTQYF. CDR3 DNA: TGCAGTGCCCGAGTGGGGGGCGTGACAGATACGCAGTATTTT.

In this sample, this clonotype turned up a few times. CDR3 DNA sequence: TGTGCCAGCAGGGATCCAGGGACGCACGAGCAGTACTTC. Its protein product is CASRDPGTHEQYF. The chain uses TRBV25-1 and TRBJ2-7; D tentatively reads TRBD1 or TRBD2 (5 bases each). Trimming removed 6 bases at V and 5 bases at J, with 14 bases between. CDR1 and CDR2 from the germline V gene are MGHDK and SYGVNS. The CDR3 is made up of 13 amino acids.

This clonotype has only a few counts. CDR3 DNA sequence: TGTGCCAGCAGCCCGCCAGGACAGGGCATTGCAGATACGCAGTATTTT. As protein: CASSPPGQGIADTQYF. The rearrangement joins TRBV14 to TRBJ2-3; 8 nucleotides agree with TRBD1. The J segment lost 4 bases and the V segment lost 4 bases, leaving 10 bases of the junction unmatched. The CDR3 contains 16 residues. Germline lookup yields CDR1 SGHDN and CDR2 FVKESK.

The J gene is TRBJ1-4, the V gene TRBV7-8; 10 bases fit TRBD1. The trim removed 1 base at V and 8 bases at J, leaving 4 bases unmatched. The CDR3 has 15 residues. Germline V lookup: CDR1 SGHVS, CDR2 FQNEAQ. The DNA of the CDR3 is TGTGCCAGCAGCTTAGGGGGGACAGGGGACGAAAAACTGTTTTTT. Encoded protein: CASSLGGTGDEKLFF.

The V call is TRBV20-1, the J call TRBJ1-1; D is unresolved. This CDR3 contains 11 residues. Germline V gene lookup returns CDR1 DFQATT and CDR2 SNEGSKA (reference sequence). CDR3 residues: CVAGVDTEAFF. CDR3 DNA sequence: TGCGTCGCCGGGGTGGACACTGAAGCTTTCTTT.

This chain's CDR3 is CSVEGGPEAFF. The CDR3 DNA reads as TGCAGCGTTGAGGGCGGGCCCGAAGCTTTCTTT. V usage is TRBV29-1 and J usage is TRBJ1-1; D call uncertain. The CDR3 extends over 11 amino acids. Germline lookup yields CDR1 SQVTM and CDR2 ANQGSEA. V was pared by 3 bases and J by 8 bases, with 10 bases between.

This clonotype was counted many times. This rearrangement joins TRBV5-6 to TRBJ2-2, with a weak D call TRBD2 (6 bases). Germline V lookup: CDR1 SGHDT, CDR2 YYEEEE. This CDR3 has 14 amino acids. Trimming removed 0 bases from V and 5 bases from J, with 8 bases in between. CDR3 amino acids: CASSLALATGELFF. CDR3 coding DNA: TGTGCCAGCAGCTTGGCGCTAGCGACCGGGGAGCTGTTTTTT.

The chain joins TRBV5-1 to TRBJ2-3; D gene ambiguous. Germline V CDR1 and CDR2: SGHRS, YFSETQ. V lost 0 bases and J lost 6, with 14 bases in between. The CDR3 sequence is 15 residues long. CDR3 loop: CASSLGASSWDTQYF. CDR3 DNA sequence: TGCGCCAGCAGCTTGGGGGCCTCGAGTTGGGATACGCAGTATTTT.

The chain uses TRBV15 and TRBJ2-2; 8 bases map to TRBD2. Germline values: CDR1 LNHNV, CDR2 YYDKDF (reference sequence). Germline trimming cut 5 bases from V and 5 bases from J; bases unmatched to any gene: 10. The CDR3 is made up of 16 amino acids. In nucleotides, the CDR3 is TGTGCCACCAGCCGTGGGCTAGCGGGCCAAACCGGGGAGCTGTTTTTT. Its protein is CATSRGLAGQTGELFF.

The chain joins TRBV14 to TRBJ1-1; 9 bases match TRBD1. The V segment lost 4 bases and the J segment 0 bases; nucleotides outside the gene matches: 12. Germline V CDR1 and CDR2: SGHDN, FVKESK. There are 18 residues in the CDR3. CDR3 loop: CASSPRADRGLMNTEAFF. In DNA, the CDR3 is TGTGCCAGCAGCCCCCGGGCGGACAGGGGACTAATGAACACTGAAGCTTTCTTT.

CDR3 bases: TGCGCCAGCAGCCCCGAGGGACTAGCTATCAATGAGCAGTTCTTC. It yields the protein CASSPEGLAINEQFF. This chain joins TRBV4-3 and TRBJ2-1, with 9 bases lining up with TRBD2. J was trimmed by 6 bases and V by 4 bases; bases with no gene match: 7. Germline values: CDR1 LGHNA, CDR2 YSLEER. The CDR3 length is 15 residues.

This clonotype has only a few counts. The CDR3 sequence is CASSPGGAETQYF. The CDR3 DNA is TGTGCCAGCTCACCGGGAGGGGCTGAGACCCAGTACTTC. The V gene is TRBV18, the J gene TRBJ2-5, with 7 bases identical to TRBD2. The ends lost 3 bases at V and 5 bases at J; junction bases unmatched: 3. Germline V CDR1 and CDR2: KGHSH, LQKENI. The CDR3 length is 13 residues. Supplemented by reference TRBV18 and TRBJ2-5, the full variable domain reads NAGVMQNPRHLVRRRGQEARLRCSPMKGHSHVYWYRQLPEEGLKFMVYLQKENIIDESGMPKERFSAEFPKEGPSILRIQQVVRGDSAAYFCASSPGGAETQYFGPGTRLLVL.

V usage is TRBV29-1 and J usage is TRBJ2-1; 8 positions agree with TRBD2. Trimming removed 7 bases from V and 3 bases from J; junction bases left unmatched: 8. Looked up from germline, CDR1 is SQVTM and CDR2 is ANQGSEA. CDR3 size: 14 residues. The CDR3 protein is CSARRGLGYNEQFF. The CDR3 nucleotides read TGCAGCGCCCGGCGGGGACTAGGCTACAATGAGCAGTTCTTC.

This clonotype was seen only a few times. V and J are TRBV3-1 and TRBJ2-7, with a possible D match to TRBD2 (6 bases). The germline V gene has CDR1 LGHDT and CDR2 YNNKEL (reference sequence). Deletions cut 3 bases from V and 3 bases from J, with 21 bases between. The CDR3 has 17 amino acids. CDR3 nucleotides: TGTGCCAGCAGCCATGAAGGGGTTTGGGGAGGCCGCTACGAGCAGTACTTC. It yields the protein CASSHEGVWGGRYEQYF.

The genes are TRBV3-1 and TRBJ1-1; the D gene is possibly TRBD1 (6 bases). CDR3 length equals 14 residues. V shed 1 base and J shed 5 bases, with 11 bases lying between them. Germline values: CDR1 LGHDT, CDR2 YNNKEL (reference sequence). CDR3 sequence reads: CASSQVGARTEAFF. The CDR3 region has the DNA TGTGCCAGCAGCCAAGTGGGGGCTAGGACTGAAGCTTTCTTT.

The chain is built from TRBV5-1 and TRBJ2-5; TRBD1 matches at 9 bases. CDR1 and CDR2 (germline): SGHRS, YFSETQ. CDR3 length: 15 residues. V was clipped by 4 bases and J by 5 bases; unmatched bases: 9. CDR3 residues: CASSTTGGGEETQYF. DNA of the CDR3: TGCGCCAGCAGCACAACAGGGGGCGGTGAGGAGACCCAGTACTTC.

The V and J genes are TRBV29-1 and TRBJ2-1; 12 bases map to TRBD1. The V gene's germline CDR1 is SQVTM and CDR2 ANQGSEA. Trimming removed 1 base from V and 7 bases from J; junction bases left unmatched: 8. The CDR3 runs 16 residues. Here the CDR3 reads CSVEGRDRGLVNEQFF. The CDR3 coding sequence is TGCAGCGTTGAAGGGCGGGACAGGGGGCTGGTAAATGAGCAGTTCTTC.